Listed below are T cell receptor beta chains from one sample, sequenced in a study of T-cell reconstitution after alpha-beta-depleted transplantation in children. TCRdb re-called the PCR reads through MiXCR, storing one row per CDR3 protein. Of some 640,000 distinct CDR3 sequences listed, around 16% are singletons. The material sequenced was PBMCs from the stem cell graft donor, taken from the stem cell graft. The origin of the receptors is a human donor who donated a stem cell graft to a child with acute myeloid leukemia. CDR3s include the opening cysteine and the closing phenylalanine or tryptophan. The D gene is left open where the match is weak. Clone size is given for some rows only: seen once, a few or many times, or a class if the clone is expanded.

clone_size d_call j_call v_call cdr3_nt cdr3_aa
- - TRBJ2-2 TRBV12-3/TRBV12-4 TGTGGGGGCAGGGACGGCACCGGGGAGCTGTTTTTT CGGRDGTGELFF
many - TRBJ2-1 TRBV20-1 TGCAGTGCTGGGAGCTCCCTGAGCTCCTACAATGAGCAGTTCTTC CSAGSSLSSYNEQFF
few - TRBJ1-1 TRBV18 TGTGCCAGCTCACCGGGGGCAGGGAAGATGAACACTGAAGCTTTCTTT CASSPGAGKMNTEAFF
many - TRBJ2-3 TRBV7-9 TGTGCCAGCAGCCGCAGGGGATTTGGAGATACGCAGTATTTT CASSRRGFGDTQYF
many - TRBJ1-1 TRBV20-1 TGCAGTGCTAGAGATCGAGGGTTGAACACTGAAGCTTTCTTT CSARDRGLNTEAFF
- - TRBJ2-1 TRBV6-2/TRBV6-3 TGTGCCAGCAGGCCCTCTAGGGGTGGCGTCTACAATGAGCAGTTCTTC CASRPSRGGVYNEQFF
many - TRBJ1-5 TRBV30 TGTGCCTGGAGTGAGGGAAGCGCCAATCAGCCCCAGCATTTT CAWSEGSANQPQHF
few TRBD2 TRBJ2-5 TRBV9 TGTGCCAGCAGCTCGGGACTAGCGGGGGAAAGGGAGACCCAGTACTTC CASSSGLAGERETQYF
many TRBD1 TRBJ1-2 TRBV20-1 TGCAGTGCTAGACTTGACAGGGGGCCTCTCCTCTATGGCTACACCTTC CSARLDRGPLLYGYTF
- TRBD2 TRBJ2-5 TRBV7-2 TGTGCCAGCAGCTCGTATAGCGGGGGCCAAGAGACCCAGTACTTC CASSSYSGGQETQYF